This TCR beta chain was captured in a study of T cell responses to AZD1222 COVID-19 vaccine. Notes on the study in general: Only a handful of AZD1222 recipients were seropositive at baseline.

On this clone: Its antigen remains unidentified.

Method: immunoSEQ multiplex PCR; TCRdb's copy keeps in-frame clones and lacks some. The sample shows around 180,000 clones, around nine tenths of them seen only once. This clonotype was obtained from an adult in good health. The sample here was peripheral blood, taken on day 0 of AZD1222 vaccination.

The CDR3 loop is CASSLWRQPQHF. DNA for the CDR3: TGTGCCAGCAGTTTGTGGCGTCAGCCCCAGCATTTT. This sequence joins TRBV12-3 or TRBV12-4 and TRBJ1-5; D gene uncertain. The CDR3 covers 12 residues. Trimming pared 3 bases from V and 6 bases from J, leaving 6 bases between.